The 21 T cell receptor beta chains below come from one sample, sequenced in a study of metastatic and nonmetastatic thyroid tumors (dated by TCRdb to 2018 to 2020). The library was generated by PCR. TCRdb records Illumina HiSeq 4000 as the sequencer. TCRdb's own reprocessing of the public reads used fastp at Q25 and MiXCR and kept productive beta chains. Within this sample are around 8,700 clones, with about 25% of them counted one time only. The leading ten clones occupy 5.5% to 7% of the sample. Before undergoing thyroid surgery, none of the patients had been given any kind of treatment. Sequencing was carried out using adjacent normal tissue. The receptors derive from a female donor with papillary thyroid cancer or a benign thyroid nodule (not recorded which). Some clones in this sample may be carry-over from other donors' samples.

This clone was seen more than once but under ten times. V is TRBV20-1 and J is TRBJ2-7; 11 bases map to TRBD1. This CDR3 comprises 16 residues. CDR1 is DFQATT, CDR2 SNEGSKA, per germline (reference sequence). V dropped 0 bases and J dropped 7; count of bases not matched to a gene: 11. CDR3 sequence (DNA): TGCAGTGCTAGAGATCCTCTCGGACAGGGGGCGGGGGAGCAGTACTTC. This encodes CSARDPLGQGAGEQYF.

DNA for the CDR3: TGCAGTGCCCGCCGGGACGGTACGGACTATGGCTACACCTTC. This sequence encodes CSARRDGTDYGYTF. The genes are TRBV20-1 and TRBJ1-2, with D possibly matching TRBD1 (5 bases). The germline V gene encodes CDR1 DFQATT and CDR2 SNEGSKA (reference sequence). The CDR3 has 14 residues. The V end lost 6 bases, the J end lost 3 bases, and 17 bases lay between the germline ends.

This clone is medium-sized by share. This chain joins TRBV4-1 and TRBJ2-7; a weak D match, TRBD2 (5 bases). The ends were cut back, 0 bases at V and 3 bases at J, with 12 bases in the middle. CDR3 length: 15 amino acids. CDR1 is MGHRA and CDR2 is YSYEKL in the germline V gene. Written as DNA, the CDR3 is TGCGCCAGCAGCCAAGACGCGGGTAAAGGCTACGAGCAGTACTTC. As protein: CASSQDAGKGYEQYF.

In its sample, this clone was seen many times. This may come from a read error, since a much larger clone is one base off. The sample contains more than one DNA sequence encoding this CDR3. In nucleotides, the CDR3 is TGTGCCAGCAGCCCACGAACAGGGCTAGGCTATGGCTACACTTTC. Amino acids: CASSPRTGLGYGYTF. The V gene is TRBV7-9, the J gene TRBJ1-2; D perhaps matches TRBD1 (6 bases). The CDR3 sequence is 15 residues long. Germline CDR1 is SEHNR and CDR2 is FQNEAQ (reference sequence).

This clone is categorized as medium-sized. This chain links TRBV6-1 with TRBJ1-2; D is perhaps TRBD1 (6 bases). The CDR3 runs 13 residues. V was trimmed by 6 bases and J by 2 bases, leaving 10 bases between them. Germline values: CDR1 MNHNS, CDR2 SASEGT. The CDR3 spells CASRGGQNYGYTF. The CDR3 DNA sequence: TGTGCCAGCAGAGGTGGACAGAACTATGGCTACACCTTC.

As regards this clone: At one of its ends the junction is not consistent with the germline gene, which may arise from a read error. The chain couples TRBV6-1 to TRBJ1-4; D uncertain. There are 15 residues in the CDR3. Germline-derived CDR1 and CDR2 are MNHNS and SASEGT. CDR3 sequence (DNA): TGTGTCAGCAGGTGGGCGCCGGTGTCAAATGAAAAACTGTTTTTT. As protein: CVSRWAPVSNEKLFF.

This clone occurred a few times. The chain has TRBV6-1 and TRBJ2-1; no firm D call. From germline, CDR1 is MNHNS and CDR2 SASEGT. The CDR3 runs 15 residues. V was pared by 7 bases and J by 2 bases, with 15 bases between. The CDR3 sequence is CASTKGVGAYNEQFF. In nucleotides, the CDR3 is TGTGCCAGCACCAAGGGCGTCGGCGCCTACAATGAGCAGTTCTTC.

The chain recombines TRBV14 with TRBJ1-1; no firm D call. Germline values: CDR1 SGHDN, CDR2 FVKESK. V was trimmed by 1 base and J by 0 bases, leaving 12 bases between them. The length of the CDR3 is 16 residues. The CDR3 spells CASSQVRHGLNTEAFF. Here the CDR3 DNA reads TGTGCCAGCAGCCAAGTGAGACACGGGTTGAACACTGAAGCTTTCTTT.

As to this clone: One end of the junction does not line up with germline, which may come from a read error. The V and J genes are TRBV6-1 and TRBJ1-4, with no clear D. The CDR3 is 14 residues long. Germline V gene lookup returns CDR1 MNHNS and CDR2 SASEGT. The CDR3 DNA is TGTGCCAGCAGTGAAGGAGAGAGTGGTGAAAAACTGTCGTTT. It encodes CASSEGESGEKLSF.

The CDR3 spells CASSLVFPSSGSSYEQYF. The CDR3 DNA reads as TGTGCCAGCAGCTTAGTCTTCCCCAGCAGCGGTAGTTCCTACGAGCAGTACTTC. This chain uses TRBV11-2 with TRBJ2-7; weak D call: TRBD2 (5 bases). This CDR3 has 18 residues. Trimming took 1 base from V and 1 from J, leaving 20 bases between them. Germline V gives CDR1 SGHAT, CDR2 FQNNGV.

The table lists this clone with a few counts. The chain is built from TRBV6-1 and TRBJ1-4; TRBD1 matches 7 bases. This CDR3 region has 14 residues. V shed 6 bases, J shed 5 bases, and the junction held 6 bases outside the gene matches. Germline V gene data show CDR1 as MNHNS and CDR2 as SASEGT. The CDR3, as DNA: TGTGCCAGCAGAAAAGGGGGCGGGAATGAAAAACTGTTTTTT. Translating gives CASRKGGGNEKLFF.

The rearrangement links TRBV2 to TRBJ1-1; possible D gene TRBD1, 6 bases. Germline V gives CDR1 SNHLY, CDR2 FYNNEI. The CDR3 contains 13 residues. V was cut by 10 bases and J by 1 base, with 13 bases left in between. The chain's CDR3 is CATGRTANTEAFF. CDR3 DNA: TGTGCCACCGGGCGGACAGCGAACACTGAAGCTTTCTTT. Drawing the rest from reference TRBV2 and TRBJ1-1, the complete variable domain is EPEVTQTPSHQVTQMGQEVILRCVPISNHLYFYWYRQILGQKVEFLVSFYNNEISEKSEIFDDQFSVERPDGSNFTLKIRSTKLEDSAMYFCATGRTANTEAFFGQGTRLTVV.

A few counts support this clone. The gene calls are TRBV27 and TRBJ1-2; 8 bases fit TRBD1. Germline CDR1 MNHEY, CDR2 SMNVEV (reference sequence). J lost 5 bases, V lost 5 bases, and 7 bases had no gene match. This CDR3 has 14 residues. In nucleotides, the CDR3 is TGTGCCAGCAGTGACACAGGGGGATTTTATGGCTACACCTTC. Protein: CASSDTGGFYGYTF.

This clone is medium-sized in the sample. V is TRBV2 and J is TRBJ2-5; weak D call: TRBD2 (5 bases). Looked up from germline, CDR1 is SNHLY and CDR2 is FYNNEI. CDR3 length: 14 amino acids. V lost 2 bases and J 4 bases, leaving 11 bases between the germline ends. Here the CDR3 reads CASSEIAGGETQYF. CDR3 DNA sequence: TGTGCCAGCAGTGAAATCGCGGGCGGAGAGACCCAGTACTTC.

This clone was seen a few times. The genes are TRBV20-1 and TRBJ1-2; D unresolved. This CDR3 comprises 15 residues. From germline, CDR1 is DFQATT and CDR2 SNEGSKA (reference sequence). V lost 3 bases to trimming and J lost 4 bases, with 18 bases between them. Here the CDR3 DNA reads TGCAGTGCTAGTAAGATAGGATCCGCGGGCTATGGCTACACCTTC. Residues: CSASKIGSAGYGYTF.

This clone was observed at least ten times. This CDR3 is also generated by other DNA sequences in the sample. The chain uses TRBV27 and TRBJ2-3; 12 bases are shared with TRBD2. V was clipped by 8 bases and J by 2 bases; unmatched bases: 5. CDR1 MNHEY and CDR2 SMNVEV come from the germline V gene (reference sequence). The length of the CDR3 is 15 residues. The CDR3 DNA is TGTGCCAGCTCGCTAGCGGGAGGGATCACAGATACGCAGTATTTT. Its translation: CASSLAGGITDTQYF.

The chain is built from TRBV27 and TRBJ2-1; D is unresolved. CDR1 is MNHEY and CDR2 is SMNVEV in the germline V gene (reference sequence). The V and J ends lost 4 bases and 8 bases respectively, with 6 bases between them. This CDR3 comprises 11 residues. CDR3 DNA sequence: TGTGCCAGCAGTTCTATGGATGAGCAGTTCTTC. Protein: CASSSMDEQFF.

By its share, this clone is medium-sized. The rearrangement uses TRBV3-1 and TRBJ1-6; D not certain. Germline V gene data show CDR1 as LGHDT and CDR2 as YNNKEL (reference sequence). The CDR3 has 12 amino acids. Trimming left V 8 bases short and J 8 bases short, with 10 bases between. The DNA of the CDR3 is TGTGCCAGCCGACTGGAGGATTCACCCCTCCACTTT. Translation gives CASRLEDSPLHF.

By share, this clone counts as medium-sized. The chain has TRBV12-3 or TRBV12-4 and TRBJ2-7, with D possibly being TRBD2 (6 bases). V was cut by 3 bases and J by 5 bases, with 17 bases left in between. The CDR3 consists of 15 residues. In DNA form, the CDR3 reads TGTGCCAGCAGTTTTCGGGAGACGAGCATCCACGAGCAGTACTTC. Its protein is CASSFRETSIHEQYF.

This clone is medium-sized by share. The chain has TRBV6-4 and TRBJ2-6; D is ambiguous. V was pared by 2 bases and J by 0 bases, with 2 bases between. Per germline, CDR1 MRHNA and CDR2 SNTAGT. This CDR3 region has 14 residues. In DNA form, the CDR3 reads TGTGCCAGCAGTGACAACTCTGGGGCCAACGTCCTGACTTTC. It is translated as CASSDNSGANVLTF.

V and J are TRBV11-2 and TRBJ1-6; D is undetermined. Germline V CDR1 and CDR2: SGHAT, FQNNGV. This CDR3 is 14 amino acids long. V was pared by 1 base and J by 11 bases, with 12 bases between. DNA for the CDR3: TGTGCCAGCAGCTTAGGGGTAGGGTCGGCACCCCTCCACTTT. Amino acid sequence: CASSLGVGSAPLHF.